This passage covers 25 T cell receptor beta chains from one sample sequenced in a study of long-term antiretroviral therapy in people with HIV. Survey level was the resolution at which the v3.0 immunoSEQ assay ran. Sequenced by immunoSEQ multiplex PCR; TCRdb stores in-frame clones only, minus some. The data hold 42,000 or so clones, with around 85% observed a single time. The sequencing used unsorted PBMCs, collected 1.2 years after starting antiretroviral therapy. These receptors originate from a woman between 50 and 59 years old with HIV.

The CDR3 DNA sequence: TGTGCCAGCAGCCCCGGGGGCACAGATACGCAGTATTTT. Translating it yields CASSPGGTDTQYF. V and J are TRBV7-9 and TRBJ2-3, with a tentative D call TRBD2 (5 bases). Deletions cut 5 bases from V and 1 base from J, with 7 bases between. This CDR3 has 13 amino acids. Germline-derived CDR1 and CDR2 are SEHNR and FQNEAQ (reference sequence).

The J gene is TRBJ2-7, the V gene TRBV27; 9 bases map to TRBD2. CDR1 is MNHEY and CDR2 is SMNVEV in the germline V gene (reference sequence). The junction had 6 bases not matched to a gene; V was cut back by 0 bases and J by 6 bases. CDR3 length: 15 amino acids. The CDR3 here is CASSLSQGLAGEQYF. For the CDR3, the DNA is TGTGCCAGCAGTTTATCGCAGGGACTAGCAGGCGAGCAGTACTTC.

The CDR3 region is CASSFFVRQGGNQPQHF. CDR3 coding DNA: TGTGCCAGCAGCTTTTTCGTGAGACAGGGGGGGAATCAGCCCCAGCATTTT. V is TRBV5-6 and J is TRBJ1-5; TRBD1 matches at 9 bases. The CDR3 has 17 residues. CDR1 is SGHDT and CDR2 is YYEEEE in the germline V gene. After removal of 2 bases from V and 4 bases from J, the junction contained 10 bases not matched to a gene.

The rearrangement uses TRBV5-1 and TRBJ1-1; D call uncertain. The CDR3 extends over 12 amino acids. V lost 5 bases and J 1 base, leaving 6 bases between the germline ends. The V gene's germline CDR1 is SGHRS and CDR2 YFSETQ. Written as DNA, the CDR3 is TGCGCCAGCAGGGTCGAGAACACTGAAGCTTTCTTT. Translated, it gives CASRVENTEAFF.

V usage is TRBV11-3 and J usage is TRBJ2-7, with 7 bases fitting TRBD1. This CDR3 is 14 amino acids long. The junction had 6 bases not matched to a gene; V was cut back by 5 bases and J by 2 bases. Germline V gene sequence: CDR1 SGHNT, CDR2 YENEEA. The CDR3 sequence is CASSPRTGPYEQYF. The CDR3 coding sequence is TGTGCCAGCAGCCCCCGGACAGGCCCCTACGAGCAGTACTTC.

The chain joins TRBV7-2 to TRBJ1-2, with 7 bases matching TRBD1. The CDR3 is 13 residues long. V lost 5 bases, J lost 6 bases, and 6 bases stayed unmatched. CDR1 and CDR2 (germline): SGHTA, FQGNSA. As DNA, the CDR3 is TGTGCCAGCAGCCCAGGACAGGTCGATGGCTACACCTTC. Translated, it gives CASSPGQVDGYTF. Full variable domain (outside the CDR3, taken from reference TRBV7-2 and TRBJ1-2): GAGVSQSPSNKVTEKGKDVELRCDPISGHTALYWYRQSLGQGLEFLIYFQGNSAPDKSGLPSDRFSAERTGGSVSTLTIQRTQQEDSAVYLCASSPGQVDGYTFGSGTRLTVV.

This chain links TRBV19 with TRBJ1-2; 7 bases agree with TRBD1. The germline gives CDR1 LNHDA, CDR2 SQIVND (reference sequence). V was clipped by 6 bases and J by 3 bases; unmatched bases: 4. The CDR3 sequence is 13 residues long. CDR3: CASRPGQHYGYTF. Written as DNA, the CDR3 is TGTGCCAGTAGGCCGGGACAGCACTATGGCTACACCTTC.

The chain combines TRBV6-6 with TRBJ2-7, with 10 bases matching TRBD2. V shed 7 bases, J shed 4 bases, and the junction held 7 bases outside the gene matches. The CDR3 runs to 14 residues. Germline CDR1 and CDR2: MNHNY and SVGAGI (reference sequence). CDR3 coding DNA: TGTGCCAGCATCGGTAGCGGGGGGTGGTACGAGCAGTACTTC. Translating gives CASIGSGGWYEQYF.

This chain uses TRBV4-1 with TRBJ1-2, with D tentatively TRBD1 (6 bases). CDR1 and CDR2 (germline): MGHRA, YSYEKL. V gave up 3 bases and J gave up 3 bases, with 11 bases separating them. The CDR3 contains 14 residues. CDR3 sequence: CASSQGTLDYGYTF. The CDR3 DNA is TGCGCCAGCAGCCAGGGGACACTGGACTATGGCTACACCTTC.

The chain uses TRBV10-2 and TRBJ1-5; 8 bases align to TRBD1. V dropped 0 bases and J dropped 4; count of bases not matched to a gene: 5. Germline CDR1 and CDR2: WSHSY and SAAADI. The CDR3 runs 16 residues. DNA for the CDR3: TGCGCCAGCAGTGAGTCGACAGGGGCGAGAAATCAGCCCCAGCATTTT. Translating gives CASSESTGARNQPQHF.

On this clone: The germline gene is not matched at one end of the junction; a read error may be the cause. V gene TRBV7-2 combines with J gene TRBJ1-4, with D perhaps TRBD1 (5 bases). Germline CDR1 SGHTA, CDR2 FQGNSA. The CDR3 contains 14 residues. This CDR3 reads CASSLAGVREKLFF. For the CDR3, the DNA is TGTGCCAGCAGCCTAGCGGGGGTGAGGGAAAAACTGTTTTTT.

This rearrangement joins TRBV7-2 to TRBJ2-7, with a possible D match to TRBD1 (5 bases). CDR3 length: 14 residues. The V end was cut by 1 base, the J end by 6 bases, with 13 bases between. Germline V gene data show CDR1 as SGHTA and CDR2 as FQGNSA. The CDR3 sequence is CASSLGFREFEQYF. In DNA form, the CDR3 reads TGTGCCAGCAGCTTAGGATTCAGGGAATTCGAGCAGTACTTC.

This rearrangement joins TRBV7-6 to TRBJ2-2; weak D call: TRBD2 (6 bases). The V gene lost 2 bases and the J gene lost 1 base, with 14 bases spanning the gap. The CDR3 consists of 17 residues. Germline CDR1 SGHVS, CDR2 FNYEAQ. The CDR3 protein is CASSLISRGMNTGELFF. CDR3 DNA: TGTGCCAGCAGCTTAATCAGCCGCGGGATGAACACCGGGGAGCTGTTTTTT.

This clone was observed once. This chain joins TRBV7-3 and TRBJ2-1; D not resolved. Germline CDR1 and CDR2: SGHTA and FQGTGA. V was pared by 3 bases and J by 5 bases, with 5 bases between. The CDR3 runs 12 residues. The CDR3 loop reads CASSLGDNEQFF. The CDR3 DNA is TGTGCCAGCAGCTTGGGTGACAATGAGCAGTTCTTC.

The chain is built from TRBV9 and TRBJ2-7; D is ambiguous. This CDR3 comprises 14 residues. Trimming shortened V by 0 bases and J by 3 bases, and 10 bases separated the two germline ends. From germline, CDR1 is SGDLS and CDR2 YYNGEE. CDR3 in amino acids: CASSVGLEVYEQYF. The DNA of the CDR3 is TGTGCCAGCAGCGTAGGCCTAGAAGTCTACGAGCAGTACTTC.

This clone was recorded once. J is TRBJ1-2 and V is TRBV19; D is uncertain. V was cut by 7 bases and J by 7 bases, with 13 bases left in between. CDR1 is LNHDA, CDR2 SQIVND, per germline (reference sequence). The CDR3 is 12 amino acids. CDR3 sequence (DNA): TGTGCCAGTAATACCGGGATGGGTGGCTACACCTTC. It specifies CASNTGMGGYTF.

CDR3 DNA: TGTGCCAGCAGCTTAGCGTTGAACACTGAAGCTTTCTTT. Translation: CASSLALNTEAFF. V usage is TRBV11-2 and J usage is TRBJ1-1; no definite D call. Trimming stripped 1 base from V and 0 bases from J, with 3 bases between. CDR3 length: 13 amino acids. Looked up from germline, CDR1 is SGHAT and CDR2 is FQNNGV.

The chain links TRBV7-8 to TRBJ1-1, with 8 bases identical to TRBD1. This CDR3 contains 15 residues. The trim removed 3 bases at V and 6 bases at J, leaving 9 bases unmatched. The germline CDR1 and CDR2 sequences are SGHVS and FQNEAQ. CDR3 sequence (DNA): TGTGCCAGCAGCTTGGAACACGACAGGGGACCTGAAGCTTTCTTT. Its protein is CASSLEHDRGPEAFF. Using reference TRBV7-8 and TRBJ1-1 for the parts outside the CDR3, the full variable domain is GAGVSQSPRYKVAKRGQDVALRCDPISGHVSLFWYQQALGQGPEFLTYFQNEAQLDKSGLPSDRFFAERPEGSVSTLKIQRTQQEDSAVYLCASSLEHDRGPEAFFGQGTRLTVV.

The rearrangement joins TRBV15 to TRBJ2-1, with 8 bases aligning to TRBD1. V lost 4 bases, J lost 8 bases, and 7 bases stayed unmatched. This CDR3 contains 14 residues. CDR1 is LNHNV, CDR2 YYDKDF, per germline (reference sequence). The CDR3 region is CATSIHRDRYEQFF. CDR3 coding DNA: TGTGCCACCAGCATTCACCGGGACAGGTATGAGCAGTTCTTC.

The rearrangement joins TRBV12-5 to TRBJ2-7; no clear D. The V end lost 6 bases, the J end lost 2 bases, and 11 bases lay between the germline ends. From germline, CDR1 is LGHNT and CDR2 FRNRAP. The CDR3 runs to 13 residues. The CDR3 protein is CASGRDFTYEQYF. The DNA for the CDR3 is TGTGCTAGTGGAAGGGATTTCACCTACGAGCAGTACTTC.

The genes are TRBV9 and TRBJ2-1; 7 bases match TRBD1. Germline CDR1 and CDR2: SGDLS and YYNGEE. With 0 bases clipped from V and 6 bases from J, the junction kept 6 bases outside the gene matches. The CDR3 has 15 amino acids. The CDR3 nucleotides read TGTGCCAGCAGCGTAGGAGGGGGCCGAGGCAATGAGCAGTTCTTC. Protein sequence: CASSVGGGRGNEQFF.

The chain carries TRBV9 and TRBJ2-3; TRBD1 is a possible D gene (5 bases). V was trimmed by 0 bases and J by 6 bases, leaving 17 bases between them. This CDR3 is built from 16 residues. Germline CDR1 is SGDLS and CDR2 is YYNGEE. The CDR3 sequence: CASSVVRGQTWDTQYF. CDR3 bases: TGTGCCAGCAGCGTAGTTAGGGGCCAGACTTGGGATACGCAGTATTTT.

J is TRBJ2-7 and V is TRBV5-1; D unresolved. The CDR3 is 13 amino acids. Germline CDR1 reads SGHRS; CDR2 reads YFSETQ. The V gene lost 2 bases and the J gene lost 3 bases, with 9 bases spanning the gap. The CDR3 sequence is CASSFDMGYEQYF. CDR3 in DNA: TGCGCCAGCAGCTTTGACATGGGCTACGAGCAGTACTTC.

J is TRBJ2-3 and V is TRBV5-1; D is uncertain. V lost 0 bases and J 3 bases, leaving 11 bases between the germline ends. The CDR3 contains 15 residues. The germline gives CDR1 SGHRS, CDR2 YFSETQ. The CDR3 DNA reads TGCGCCAGCAGCTTGGACAGCAGGCCTACAGATACGCAGTATTTT. Its translation: CASSLDSRPTDTQYF.

The gene calls are TRBV5-8 and TRBJ2-5; D may be TRBD2 (6 bases). The CDR3 runs 12 residues. Trimming removed 7 bases from V and 2 bases from J, with 9 bases in between. Germline values: CDR1 SGHTS, CDR2 YDEGEE. Here the CDR3 reads CASRRDQETQYF. For the CDR3, the DNA is TGTGCCAGCCGGCGGGATCAAGAGACCCAGTACTTC.